Listed below are T cell receptor beta chains from one sample, sequenced in a study of blood T cells in healthy people across ages. In TCRdb, the 5' RACE reads were re-called with MiXCR into one record per CDR3 protein. The sample contains about 1.6 million distinct CDR3 sequences, about 31% of which appear only once. The material sequenced was blood. All receptors derive from a woman aged 30 to 39 in good health. Each CDR3 is given without its conserved first and last residue.

J gene	CDR3 length	V gene	CDR3 protein
TRBJ2-7	15	TRBV11-3	ASSSGLAGGASSEQY
TRBJ2-7	13	TRBV10-3	AISGQGQTYYEQY
TRBJ2-1	14	TRBV7-9	ASSLSSSGVGNEQF
TRBJ2-7	13	TRBV2	ASSDPAGVAYEQY
TRBJ1-1	13	TRBV28	ASSIRTGTNTEAF
TRBJ2-1	12	TRBV11-2	ASSLGNFVNEQF
TRBJ1-6	12	TRBV30	AWSVHPGDSPLH
-	15	TRBV14	ASSQDVLAGRPGEQY
TRBJ2-4	11	TRBV20-1	SASVPSEDIQY
TRBJ2-3	12	TRBV6-2/TRBV6-3	ASSYEGATDTQY
TRBJ2-1	12	TRBV29-1	SVVSTSGGNEQF
TRBJ2-7	16	TRBV6-2/TRBV6-3	ASSYPGRTQGAGYEQY
TRBJ2-1	11	TRBV20-1	SVPKNAGNEQF
TRBJ2-2	12	TRBV7-2	ASSPGTSTGELF
TRBJ2-1	13	TRBV5-1	ASSLGPSGCNEQF
TRBJ2-7	12	TRBV20-1	SAREPGGYYEQY
TRBJ2-7	10	TRBV28	TSSFRGREQY
TRBJ2-3	16	TRBV7-9	ASSPTSARSTRTDAQY
TRBJ2-5	13	TRBV12-3/TRBV12-4	ASSPGTGHQETQY
TRBJ2-1	10	TRBV6-1	ASSVTDNDQF
TRBJ2-7	12	TRBV6-5	ASSYSPLSYEQY
TRBJ1-2	11	TRBV29-1	SVTGGEDYGYT
TRBJ2-7	14	TRBV4-1	ASSQDGGVISYEQY
TRBJ2-5	14	TRBV5-4	ASSSRQGATQETQY
TRBJ2-7	12	TRBV15	ATSISGGRSEQY
TRBJ2-1	13	TRBV10-3	AISESGTGYNEQF
TRBJ2-7	13	TRBV27	ASSPEWTSGYEQY
TRBJ1-1	12	TRBV7-9	ASSLGVGEAEAF
TRBJ1-6	11	TRBV15	ATSGGYNSPLH
TRBJ2-1	12	TRBV11-2	ASSFQSSYNEQF
TRBJ2-3	13	TRBV6-1	ASIRAGAYTDTQY
TRBJ2-7	17	TRBV28	ASSLRLAGGTPPSYEQY
TRBJ2-5	15	TRBV24-1	ATSDPGTSGGKETQY
TRBJ2-3	13	TRBV5-6	ASSWPRGGVDTQY
TRBJ2-1	10	TRBV2	ASGDSRNEQF
TRBJ1-5	11	TRBV20-1	SARGPVNQPQH
TRBJ2-5	13	TRBV27	ASSLSSGSIETQY
TRBJ2-6	17	TRBV24-1	ATSDPRGQGASGANVLT
TRBJ2-2	13	TRBV5-1	ASSQRERNTGELF
TRBJ1-1	13	TRBV28	ASSFLGNPNTEAF
TRBJ2-7	11	TRBV6-6	ASRYSLGLEQY
TRBJ2-5	13	TRBV20-1	SARISSGRAETQY